The T cell receptor (beta chain) under discussion was sequenced for a study of T cell responses to AZD1222 COVID-19 vaccine. Study-level results: A reported finding is that nearly half of spike-specific TCRs target unmutated variant regions.

Assay used: immunoSEQ multiplex PCR; TCRdb lists only in-frame clones, some missing. In the table there are 140,000 to 150,000 clones, about 91% of which are singletons. Comment on this clone: Its antigen remains unidentified.

Sequencing was performed on peripheral blood, taken on day 0 of AZD1222 vaccination. This receptor was identified in an adult in good health.

The CDR3 region has the DNA TGTGCCAGCAGTGACTTGGGCGGGGAGCTGTTTTTT. This gives the protein CASSDLGGELFF. V is TRBV6-4 and J is TRBJ2-2; D uncertain. This CDR3 spans 12 amino acids. V shed 1 base and J shed 7 bases, with 4 bases lying between them. The germline V gene has CDR1 MRHNA and CDR2 SNTAGT.